This is a list of T cell receptor beta chains from one sample in a study of shared clonotypes between healthy human individuals. Measured with immunoSEQ multiplex PCR; TCRdb has only the in-frame clones, and not every one. The sample has some 2.1 million clones, over 85% seen once; the top ten hold 0.9% to 1.3%. The specimen was naive CD8+ T cells sorted from blood. The receptors were gathered from a man younger than 35 in good health. Each CDR3 is given with its conserved first and last residue. The order of the fields is V gene, D gene, clone size, J gene, CDR3 protein, CDR3 DNA. A D gene is named only where the DNA matches it firmly. Clone size is given for some rows only: seen once, a few or many times, or a class if the clone is expanded.

v_call: TRBV15; d_call: TRBD1; clone_size: NA; j_call: TRBJ2-7; cdr3_aa: CATSRSQGEQYF; cdr3_nt: TGTGCCACCAGCAGGTCACAGGGGGAGCAGTACTTC
v_call: TRBV7-9; d_call: TRBD1; clone_size: NA; j_call: TRBJ2-4; cdr3_aa: CASSSVLGDSPLAKNIQYF; cdr3_nt: TGTGCCAGCAGCTCTGTTTTGGGGGACAGTCCTCTAGCCAAAAACATTCAGTACTTC
v_call: TRBV5-8; d_call: NA; clone_size: once; j_call: TRBJ2-7; cdr3_aa: CASSLAGLTFYEQYF; cdr3_nt: TGTGCCAGCAGCTTGGCAGGGCTTACCTTCTACGAGCAGTACTTC
v_call: TRBV6-5; d_call: NA; clone_size: few; j_call: TRBJ1-5; cdr3_aa: CASSYSKANQPQHF; cdr3_nt: TGTGCCAGCAGTTACTCGAAAGCAAATCAGCCCCAGCATTTT
v_call: TRBV27; d_call: NA; clone_size: NA; j_call: TRBJ1-2; cdr3_aa: CASSPGFGGGYTF; cdr3_nt: TGTGCCAGCAGTCCGGGGTTCGGCGGCGGCTACACCTTC
v_call: TRBV7-9; d_call: NA; clone_size: NA; j_call: TRBJ2-4; cdr3_aa: CASSLWQGGENIQYF; cdr3_nt: TGTGCCAGCAGCTTATGGCAGGGTGGCGAAAACATTCAGTACTTC
v_call: TRBV9; d_call: TRBD1; clone_size: once; j_call: TRBJ1-6; cdr3_aa: CASSSGQGAGSPLHF; cdr3_nt: TGTGCCAGCAGCTCCGGACAGGGGGCAGGTTCACCCCTCCACTTT
v_call: TRBV7-2; d_call: NA; clone_size: NA; j_call: TRBJ2-4; cdr3_aa: CATRSRPGENIQYF; cdr3_nt: TGTGCGACCCGATCCCGGCCTGGGGAAAACATTCAGTACTTC
v_call: TRBV5-6; d_call: NA; clone_size: NA; j_call: TRBJ1-2; cdr3_aa: CASSLWGGEARGYTF; cdr3_nt: TGTGCCAGCAGCCTATGGGGCGGGGAAGCACGTGGCTACACCTTC
v_call: TRBV10-1; d_call: TRBD1; clone_size: NA; j_call: TRBJ2-1; cdr3_aa: CASSESPDRVASIDEQFF; cdr3_nt: TGCGCCAGCAGTGAGTCCCCCGACAGGGTGGCTTCGATCGATGAGCAGTTCTTC
v_call: TRBV5-5; d_call: NA; clone_size: NA; j_call: TRBJ2-7; cdr3_aa: CASSPGLTYEQYF; cdr3_nt: TGTGCCAGCAGCCCGGGGCTAACCTACGAGCAGTACTTC
v_call: TRBV7-9; d_call: NA; clone_size: few; j_call: TRBJ2-5; cdr3_aa: CASSLTSTQETQYF; cdr3_nt: TGTGCCAGCAGCCTTACGTCTACTCAAGAGACCCAGTACTTC
v_call: TRBV6-1; d_call: NA; clone_size: NA; j_call: TRBJ1-2; cdr3_aa: CASSEEGGATYGYTF; cdr3_nt: TGTGCCAGCAGTGAAGAGGGCGGCGCGACCTATGGCTACACCTTC
v_call: TRBV11-2; d_call: NA; clone_size: NA; j_call: TRBJ1-1; cdr3_aa: CASTLGGGEAFF; cdr3_nt: TGTGCCAGCACCCTCGGAGGTGGTGAAGCTTTCTTT
v_call: TRBV5-6; d_call: NA; clone_size: NA; j_call: TRBJ2-5; cdr3_aa: CASSGWDQETQYF; cdr3_nt: TGTGCCAGCTCGGGATGGGACCAAGAGACCCAGTACTTC
v_call: TRBV29-1; d_call: NA; clone_size: NA; j_call: TRBJ2-1; cdr3_aa: CSVEADSGGEQFF; cdr3_nt: TGCAGCGTCGAAGCGGACTCCGGCGGTGAGCAGTTCTTC
v_call: TRBV14; d_call: TRBD1; clone_size: NA; j_call: TRBJ1-1; cdr3_aa: CASSQEFTGETEAFF; cdr3_nt: TGTGCCAGCAGCCAAGAATTTACAGGGGAGACTGAAGCTTTCTTT
v_call: TRBV6-1; d_call: NA; clone_size: NA; j_call: TRBJ2-5; cdr3_aa: CASSAYSSSAETQYF; cdr3_nt: TGTGCCAGCAGCGCCTATTCTAGCTCGGCCGAGACCCAGTACTTC
v_call: TRBV27; d_call: TRBD1; clone_size: NA; j_call: TRBJ1-5; cdr3_aa: CASSSNLGGRSNQPQHF; cdr3_nt: TGTGCCAGCAGTTCCAACCTAGGGGGCAGGAGCAATCAGCCCCAGCATTTT
v_call: TRBV4-1; d_call: NA; clone_size: NA; j_call: TRBJ1-1; cdr3_aa: CASSLGQFMNTEAFF; cdr3_nt: TGCGCCAGCAGCCTCGGACAGTTCATGAACACTGAAGCTTTCTTT
v_call: TRBV4-3; d_call: TRBD2; clone_size: NA; j_call: TRBJ2-7; cdr3_aa: CASSQDWTTSGNTYEQYF; cdr3_nt: TGCGCCAGCAGCCAAGACTGGACGACTAGCGGTAATACCTACGAGCAGTACTTC
v_call: TRBV9; d_call: TRBD1; clone_size: NA; j_call: TRBJ2-5; cdr3_aa: CASSSNRDRDQETQYF; cdr3_nt: TGTGCCAGCAGCTCTAACCGGGACAGGGACCAAGAGACCCAGTACTTC
v_call: TRBV2; d_call: TRBD2; clone_size: NA; j_call: TRBJ2-1; cdr3_aa: CASRGGPYNEQFF; cdr3_nt: TGTGCCAGTCGGGGGGGGCCCTACAATGAGCAGTTCTTC
v_call: TRBV27; d_call: TRBD1; clone_size: NA; j_call: TRBJ1-1; cdr3_aa: CASSLVGQGVNTEAFF; cdr3_nt: TGTGCCAGCAGTTTAGTGGGACAGGGGGTGAACACTGAAGCTTTCTTT
v_call: TRBV15; d_call: NA; clone_size: NA; j_call: TRBJ2-5; cdr3_aa: CATSRDDFQLKIQETQYF; cdr3_nt: TGTGCCACCAGCAGAGATGATTTTCAGCTAAAGATTCAAGAGACCCAGTACTTC
v_call: TRBV5-6; d_call: NA; clone_size: NA; j_call: TRBJ1-6; cdr3_aa: CASSLDPSPLHF; cdr3_nt: TGTGCCAGCAGCTTAGACCCCTCACCCCTCCACTTT
v_call: TRBV11-2; d_call: NA; clone_size: NA; j_call: TRBJ1-1; cdr3_aa: CASSLYGGNTEAFF; cdr3_nt: TGTGCCAGCAGCTTATACGGAGGGAACACTGAAGCTTTCTTT
v_call: TRBV7-3; d_call: NA; clone_size: once; j_call: TRBJ2-3; cdr3_aa: CASSLIGGPGADTQYF; cdr3_nt: TGTGCCAGCAGCTTAATTGGGGGGCCAGGGGCAGATACGCAGTATTTT
v_call: TRBV9; d_call: NA; clone_size: NA; j_call: TRBJ2-7; cdr3_aa: CASSFNRDSPSYEQYF; cdr3_nt: TGTGCCAGCAGCTTTAACCGGGACTCCCCCTCCTACGAGCAGTACTTC
v_call: TRBV30; d_call: NA; clone_size: NA; j_call: TRBJ1-2; cdr3_aa: CAWSVLPGRYGYTF; cdr3_nt: TGTGCCTGGAGTGTACTCCCAGGGAGATATGGCTACACCTTC
v_call: TRBV29-1; d_call: NA; clone_size: NA; j_call: TRBJ2-7; cdr3_aa: CSVEAEAYEQYF; cdr3_nt: TGCAGCGTTGAAGCCGAGGCCTACGAGCAGTACTTC
v_call: TRBV10-3; d_call: NA; clone_size: NA; j_call: TRBJ2-2; cdr3_aa: CAISASGGGWGTGELFF; cdr3_nt: TGTGCCATCAGTGCTTCGGGCGGGGGCTGGGGCACCGGGGAGCTGTTTTTT
v_call: TRBV10-2; d_call: TRBD2; clone_size: NA; j_call: TRBJ2-5; cdr3_aa: CATHTPSGGPTNSQETQYF; cdr3_nt: TGCGCCACCCATACGCCTAGCGGGGGCCCGACTAACTCCCAAGAGACCCAGTACTTC
v_call: TRBV7-9; d_call: NA; clone_size: NA; j_call: TRBJ2-1; cdr3_aa: CASCLSTSWIYNEQFF; cdr3_nt: TGTGCCAGCTGCTTATCGACTAGTTGGATCTACAATGAGCAGTTCTTC
v_call: TRBV5-6; d_call: NA; clone_size: NA; j_call: TRBJ1-1; cdr3_aa: CASSLGQQNTEAFF; cdr3_nt: TGTGCCAGCAGCTTGGGACAGCAAAATACTGAAGCTTTCTTT
v_call: TRBV28; d_call: NA; clone_size: once; j_call: TRBJ2-7; cdr3_aa: CASSLSGGAADEQYF; cdr3_nt: TGTGCCAGCAGTTTATCGGGGGGCGCGGCGGACGAGCAGTACTTC
v_call: TRBV28; d_call: NA; clone_size: NA; j_call: TRBJ1-3; cdr3_aa: CASPPGNTIYF; cdr3_nt: TGTGCCAGCCCGCCTGGAAACACCATATATTTT
v_call: TRBV29-1; d_call: NA; clone_size: once; j_call: TRBJ2-1; cdr3_aa: CSVDLGEQFF; cdr3_nt: TGCAGCGTCGACCTGGGTGAGCAGTTCTTC
v_call: TRBV10-1; d_call: TRBD1; clone_size: once; j_call: TRBJ2-7; cdr3_aa: CASSDPGQDGDEQYF; cdr3_nt: TGCGCCAGCAGCGACCCGGGACAGGATGGCGACGAGCAGTACTTC
v_call: TRBV4-3; d_call: NA; clone_size: NA; j_call: TRBJ2-7; cdr3_aa: CASSQDRAPYEQYF; cdr3_nt: TGCGCCAGCAGCCAAGACAGGGCGCCCTACGAGCAGTACTTC
v_call: TRBV15; d_call: NA; clone_size: NA; j_call: TRBJ1-2; cdr3_aa: CATSPDLTDVHGYTF; cdr3_nt: TGTGCCACCAGCCCCGACCTTACAGACGTTCATGGCTACACCTTC
v_call: TRBV11-2; d_call: TRBD1; clone_size: NA; j_call: TRBJ2-3; cdr3_aa: CASSLRARTGNTDTQYF; cdr3_nt: TGTGCCAGCAGCTTGAGGGCCCGGACAGGGAACACAGATACGCAGTATTTT
v_call: TRBV4-1; d_call: TRBD2; clone_size: NA; j_call: TRBJ2-3; cdr3_aa: CASSLLWTSGRTDTQYF; cdr3_nt: TGCGCCAGCAGCCTATTATGGACTAGCGGGAGGACAGATACGCAGTATTTT
v_call: TRBV29-1; d_call: NA; clone_size: NA; j_call: TRBJ2-3; cdr3_aa: CSVGIGFGDTQYF; cdr3_nt: TGCAGCGTTGGCATCGGGTTTGGAGATACGCAGTATTTT
v_call: TRBV7-8; d_call: NA; clone_size: once; j_call: TRBJ1-2; cdr3_aa: CASSLGGFYGYTF; cdr3_nt: TGTGCCAGCAGCTTAGGGGGGTTCTATGGCTACACCTTC
v_call: TRBV6-1; d_call: TRBD2; clone_size: NA; j_call: TRBJ2-5; cdr3_aa: CASSERRGGETQYF; cdr3_nt: TGTGCCAGCAGTGAACGGCGGGGGGGAGAGACCCAGTACTTC
v_call: TRBV7-9; d_call: NA; clone_size: NA; j_call: TRBJ2-7; cdr3_aa: CASSPRVAATYEQYF; cdr3_nt: TGTGCCAGCAGCCCCCGGGTAGCGGCTACCTACGAGCAGTACTTC
v_call: TRBV12-5; d_call: NA; clone_size: NA; j_call: TRBJ2-1; cdr3_aa: CASGFVNEQFF; cdr3_nt: TGTGCTAGTGGTTTTGTCAATGAGCAGTTCTTC
v_call: TRBV5-6; d_call: NA; clone_size: once; j_call: TRBJ2-7; cdr3_aa: CASSGGGPLYEQYF; cdr3_nt: TGTGCCAGCAGCGGTGGGGGACCCCTATACGAGCAGTACTTC
v_call: TRBV30; d_call: NA; clone_size: NA; j_call: TRBJ1-2; cdr3_aa: CAWSGYDSPRIYGYTF; cdr3_nt: TGTGCCTGGAGTGGTTATGACAGCCCGCGAATCTATGGCTACACCTTC
v_call: TRBV28; d_call: NA; clone_size: NA; j_call: TRBJ1-1; cdr3_aa: CASRWPRGGYTEAFF; cdr3_nt: TGTGCCAGCAGGTGGCCCAGGGGTGGCTACACTGAAGCTTTCTTT
v_call: TRBV19; d_call: TRBD1; clone_size: once; j_call: TRBJ2-7; cdr3_aa: CASSAETGGNYEQYF; cdr3_nt: TGTGCCAGTAGTGCTGAGACAGGGGGCAACTACGAGCAGTACTTC
v_call: TRBV5-6; d_call: TRBD2; clone_size: NA; j_call: TRBJ2-7; cdr3_aa: CASSLPGEGSYEQYF; cdr3_nt: TGTGCCAGCAGCTTGCCGGGGGAGGGCTCCTACGAGCAGTACTTC
v_call: TRBV30; d_call: TRBD1; clone_size: NA; j_call: TRBJ1-2; cdr3_aa: CAWQEGAGDGYTF; cdr3_nt: TGTGCCTGGCAAGAGGGGGCAGGGGACGGCTACACCTTC
v_call: TRBV28; d_call: NA; clone_size: NA; j_call: TRBJ1-5; cdr3_aa: CASAPTTGYQPQHF; cdr3_nt: TGTGCCAGCGCCCCCACGACAGGTTATCAGCCCCAGCATTTT
v_call: TRBV6-5; d_call: NA; clone_size: NA; j_call: TRBJ2-7; cdr3_aa: CASSPLTGVRNEQYF; cdr3_nt: TGTGCCAGCAGTCCCCTGACGGGAGTGAGGAACGAGCAGTACTTC
v_call: TRBV6-1; d_call: NA; clone_size: NA; j_call: TRBJ1-5; cdr3_aa: CASSEAQGPMVVGSNQPQHF; cdr3_nt: TGTGCCAGCAGTGAAGCCCAGGGGCCGATGGTAGTTGGTAGCAATCAGCCCCAGCATTTT
v_call: TRBV5-1; d_call: TRBD2; clone_size: NA; j_call: TRBJ2-1; cdr3_aa: CASSPGLAASYNEQFF; cdr3_nt: TGCGCCAGCAGCCCCGGACTAGCCGCCTCCTACAATGAGCAGTTCTTC
v_call: TRBV19; d_call: NA; clone_size: once; j_call: TRBJ2-2; cdr3_aa: CASSIDRQEERF; cdr3_nt: TGTGCCAGTAGTATAGATCGGCAGGAGGAGCGGTTT
v_call: TRBV9; d_call: TRBD2; clone_size: NA; j_call: TRBJ2-3; cdr3_aa: CASSVAGVSDTQYF; cdr3_nt: TGTGCCAGCAGCGTTGCGGGAGTGTCAGATACGCAGTATTTT